This record concerns one T cell receptor (beta chain) sequence. Its antigen is unknown. Base qualities are not at hand, and no much larger clone is one base apart. This entry comes from a study of blood T cell repertoires in COVID-19 (dated by TCRdb to the early 2020s). Regarding the study in general: Collaborator samples came from the United States, Italy and Spain and covered acute and convalescent phases of COVID-19. The prospective study material was composed of cDNA or gDNA derived from T cells, B-cell-depleted T cells, or PBMCs. Subjects who had been exposed to COVID-19, were actively infected with it, or had recovered from it provided the deeply sampled blood TCRbeta repertoires that made up the dataset. The repertoires were released in a freely available public database intended as a resource for research on the immune response to SARS-CoV-2. Samples came from the ongoing ImmuneRACE study (first 160 participants) plus 1,254 subjects from 6 global collaborators. A de-identified subject ID, COVID-19 status, age in years and sex were almost always included in the sample metadata. HLA class I and class II types, where available, came from metadata supplied by the sample provider rather than from assay-based typing. The study at large found these results: Clinical and demographic metadata were provided uncurated, with the amount varying by source and participant.

TCRbeta CDR3 regions were amplified from genomic DNA using the immunoSEQ Assay, a bias-controlled multiplex PCR. Regarding the original processing steps: The number of nucleated cells in each sample was estimated by amplification of reference gene primers within the assay. To quantify the absolute abundance of each unique TCRbeta CDR3 rearrangement, sequence reads were collapsed and filtered. For each sample, productive Simpson clonality was calculated as the square root of Simpson's diversity index over productive rearrangements. Imported from immuneACCESS, the table was reduced by TCRdb to in-frame sequences with V and J called. These copies leave out some clones; in studies compared against another copy, an unresolved V gene accounts for under half, and the cause of the remainder is not known. V, J and clone size are taken as reported in that table, and D and trimming were inferred from the DNA itself. Across this sample there are around 220,000 clones, with more than 85% seen only once. The ten largest clones represent 10% of the sample.

CDR3 length: 13 amino acids, cysteine to phenylalanine. Left in the record is the CDR3 DNA by itself, 39 bases read in frame from the first base. V is clipped by 3 bases and J by 3 bases, and the sequence between their germline boundaries is 9 bases long. Sequences SQVTM (CDR1) and ANQGSEA (CDR2) are obtained from the germline V gene. In Seattle, one collaborating source enrolled patients while the infection was active and tracked those patients longitudinally over the course of disease. Whole blood was collected in K2EDTA tubes by collaborating institutions according to the institutions' own protocols. For TCRbeta analysis, collaborators shipped samples as frozen whole blood, isolated PBMCs, or DNA extracted from either of those sample types.

The TCR was taken from a woman aged 45 to 65 with COVID-19, enrolled during active disease. Sequenced: peripheral blood. The sequence links TRBV29-1 to TRBJ1-5, and the D gene may be TRBD1, 6 bases matching. The CDR3 here reads CSVEDRPNQPQHF. The DNA sequence reads TGCAGCGTTGAGGACAGACCCAATCAGCCCCAGCATTTT.